This is a list of T cell receptor beta chains from one sample in a study of blood T cell repertoires in COVID-19. Assay used: immunoSEQ multiplex PCR; TCRdb lists only in-frame clones, some missing. In the table there are 45,000 to 65,000 clones, about 90% of which are singletons. Sequencing was performed on peripheral blood. The origin of the receptors is a man aged 80 or over in a cohort sampled during active COVID-19. Each CDR3 is given without its conserved first and last residue. A D gene is named only where the DNA matches it firmly.

j_call d_call v_call cdr3_aa
TRBJ2-3 TRBD1 TRBV7-9 ASSRGTGGTDTQY
TRBJ1-2 NA TRBV2 ASTTVKSYT
TRBJ1-5 TRBD1 TRBV18 ASSPGQGAFVAQH
TRBJ2-7 NA TRBV6-5 ASSYQGSSYEQY
TRBJ2-5 NA TRBV2 ASSRGDQETQY
TRBJ2-2 NA TRBV7-3 ASSKDTANTGELF
TRBJ2-3 NA TRBV4-1 ASSPDSWGKHADTQY
TRBJ2-5 TRBD2 TRBV7-9 ASSPGLAGDETQY
TRBJ1-3 TRBD1 TRBV19 ASSRTGTGNTIY
TRBJ2-1 TRBD2 TRBV7-2 ASSWSTSGGGNEQF
TRBJ2-5 NA TRBV18 ASSKAEIQETQY
TRBJ1-2 NA TRBV5-5 ASSKDGDYGYT
TRBJ2-6 TRBD2 TRBV5-1 ASSLSGLAGDSGANVLT
TRBJ2-1 TRBD2 TRBV3-1/TRBV3-2 ASSQGAGASYNEQF
TRBJ2-7 TRBD2 TRBV5-4 ASSQRGNLYEQY
TRBJ2-3 NA TRBV3-1/TRBV3-2 ASSQDILAKPSTDTQY
TRBJ2-3 TRBD1 TRBV6-4 ASSDSGTVSTDTQY
TRBJ1-2 TRBD1 TRBV5-6 ASTRPGQLNYGYT
TRBJ2-5 NA TRBV7-2 ASSAQVGGGRETQY
TRBJ1-1 TRBD1 TRBV30 AWKGARGTEAF
TRBJ1-2 TRBD1 TRBV7-2 ASSLDREAGYT
TRBJ2-1 NA TRBV10-3 AISDEYLEQF
TRBJ2-2 TRBD2 TRBV2 ASSPLAGAGELF
TRBJ1-1 TRBD1 TRBV7-9 ASSSPRGRLNTEAF
TRBJ2-2 NA TRBV29-1 SVSQGIGNTGELF
TRBJ2-7 TRBD2 TRBV11-2 ASSLVSGGPDEQY
TRBJ2-2 TRBD2 TRBV29-1 SVGRDSGGRNTGELF
TRBJ2-1 TRBD1 TRBV5-1 ASSSGTGGSF
TRBJ1-3 TRBD1 TRBV7-2 ASSSVTGYSGNTIY
TRBJ1-2 TRBD1 TRBV23-1 ASRRTGGFYGYT
TRBJ2-7 TRBD1 TRBV11-1 ASRGTGSYEQY
TRBJ2-7 TRBD2 TRBV27 ASSPGGLAGGYEQY
TRBJ1-5 TRBD1 TRBV19 ASRTGTGGSQPQH
TRBJ1-6 NA TRBV11-3 ATQGHLNWHSPLH
TRBJ2-7 NA TRBV5-5 ASSLAQGGYEQY
TRBJ2-2 TRBD2 TRBV7-9 ASGTSGSPGELF
TRBJ2-7 NA TRBV5-4 ASSLELALIYEQY
TRBJ1-5 NA TRBV10-3 AISESGYSGQQPQH
TRBJ1-1 NA TRBV27 ASSFGRGATEAF
TRBJ2-3 TRBD2 TRBV4-1 ASKLAESTDTQY
TRBJ2-5 NA TRBV11-2 ASSLSGVGETQY
TRBJ2-2 TRBD2 TRBV30 AWNLLAGGPTGELF
TRBJ1-6 NA TRBV19 ASSLTESPLH
TRBJ1-1 NA TRBV19 ASSILIDIRSTEAF
TRBJ1-2 TRBD1 TRBV5-1 ASTPGGHYGYT